This TCR beta chain was observed in a study of Ad26.COV2.S vaccination and SARS-CoV-2 variants. The repertoire was sequenced with immunoSEQ multiplex PCR; TCRdb's copy has only in-frame clones and lacks some. The profile shows roughly 700,000 clones, 70% to 90% of them singletons. Germline V gives CDR1 SGHDT, CDR2 YYEEEE. Deletions cut 1 base from V and 7 bases from J, with 12 bases between. The CDR3 sequence is 15 residues long. Treatment of the sample: approximately 18 received Ad26.COV2.S at low or high dose, single or two shots; about 5 received placebo; per-sample allocation not given. After the first vaccine or placebo injection, samples were drawn on day 63. It was Wuhan-strain SARS-CoV-2 spike that the Ad26 vaccine vector expressed. Details on this clone: Its antigen is still unknown.

Findings and limits, study-wide: Reportedly, spike-specific CD8+ and CD4+ T cell responses achieved substantial breadth once vaccination had taken place.

This TCR derives from a person aged 18 to 65 who received the Ad26.COV2.S COVID-19 vaccine or a placebo. This chain links TRBV5-6 with TRBJ1-6; possibly TRBD1 for D (5 bases). The specimen comprised peripheral blood, sampled in a trial of Ad26.COV2.S vaccine versus placebo. This CDR3 is CASSLRVSGNSPLHF. CDR3 sequence (DNA): TGTGCCAGCAGCTTGAGGGTTTCAGGGAATTCACCCCTCCACTTT.